Below, one T cell receptor beta chain is given with its context. Its antigen is still unknown. One base away lies a much larger clone, so this may be a sequencing read error. This sample was taken from a study of T cell repertoires in cytomegalovirus infection. Study details: CMV infection plus the matching HLA type was flagged by public TCR beta signatures. Study-level results: Predominance within the ex vivo response was attributable to HLA-C-restricted CMV-specific TCR beta clonotypes.

TCRdb itself ran the reads through MiXCR, one entry per CDR3 protein. The sample holds hundreds of thousands of distinct CDR3 sequences, around 29% seen once. CDR1 is SGHTA, CDR2 FQGNSA, per germline. The CDR3 totals 20 residues. The sample was cultured CD8+ T cells from PBMCs, taken from culture after CMV antigen stimulation. The gene calls are TRBV7-2 and TRBJ2-5, with 9 bases that match TRBD1. The sequence was collected from a human donor in good health (CMV status not recorded). Some clones in this sample may be carry-over from other donors' samples. The CDR3 DNA sequence: TGTGTCAGCAGCTTATATCCGGACAGGGGCCCCCACACAGCAGGAGAGACCCAGTACTTC. Protein sequence: CVSSLYPDRGPHTAGETQYF.